The 10 T cell receptor beta chains in this list originate from one sample, sequenced in a study of OX40 agonist ivuxolimab in advanced cancers. Data came from immunoSEQ multiplex PCR; TCRdb stores just in-frame clones and leaves some out. This table holds under 90,000 clones, less than 95% found once. The sample here was CD4+ or CD8+ T cells sorted from blood, taken in a trial of the OX40 agonist ivuxolimab. The origin of the receptors is an adult with an advanced solid tumor such as melanoma, head and neck, liver or kidney cancer.

This clone was counted a few times. The V and J genes are TRBV10-1 and TRBJ1-1; D gene ambiguous. V was shortened by 5 bases and J by 11 bases, with 12 bases between the two germline ends. CDR3 length: 11 amino acids. Per germline, CDR1 WNHNN and CDR2 SYGVQD (reference sequence). CDR3 sequence: CASSSDYGAFF. CDR3 in DNA: TGCGCCAGCAGTTCCGATTATGGGGCTTTCTTT.

In DNA form, the CDR3 reads TGTGCCAGCAGTAGGACAGGGAGAGAGGGCTACACCTTC. Its translation is CASSRTGREGYTF. The rearrangement links TRBV6-5 to TRBJ1-2, with TRBD1 matching over 8 bases. The CDR3 runs 13 residues. With V trimmed by 5 bases and J by 8 bases, 7 bases remained unmatched. Germline V gives CDR1 MNHEY, CDR2 SVGAGI.

The rearrangement uses TRBV12-1 and TRBJ1-2. TRBV12-1 counts as a pseudogene. This CDR3 is 13 amino acids long. The CDR3 loop is CASSSSDRYGYTF. Here the CDR3 DNA reads TGTGCCAGCAGCTCCTCGGACCGCTATGGCTACACCTTC.

The genes are TRBV19 and TRBJ2-2; possible D gene TRBD2, 5 bases. CDR1 and CDR2 (germline): LNHDA, SQIVND (reference sequence). Trimming removed 1 base from V and 0 bases from J, with 9 bases in between. This CDR3 is built from 16 residues. CDR3 nucleotides: TGTGCCAGTAGTATAGGAGTCGGGGCGAACACCGGGGAGCTGTTTTTT. Translated, it gives CASSIGVGANTGELFF.

The V call is TRBV4-3, the J call TRBJ2-2; D uncertain. Germline CDR1 reads LGHNA; CDR2 reads YSLEER. The V end lost 0 bases, the J end lost 5 bases, and 10 bases lay between the germline ends. The CDR3 totals 15 residues. In DNA form, the CDR3 reads TGCGCCAGCAGCCAAGATATATCCTTGACCGGGGAGCTGTTTTTT. It specifies CASSQDISLTGELFF.

This chain uses TRBV6-1 with TRBJ1-2, with D perhaps matching TRBD1 (5 bases). The CDR3 loop spans 15 amino acids. Germline-derived CDR1 and CDR2 are MNHNS and SASEGT. V shed 6 bases and J shed 5 bases, with 19 bases lying between them. Written as DNA, the CDR3 is TGTGCCAGCAGGGATGGGGAGGGATGGGGGTATGGCTACACCTTC. Residues: CASRDGEGWGYGYTF.

The rearrangement uses TRBV19 and TRBJ2-7, with D uncertain. V was cut by 5 bases and J by 6 bases, with 14 bases left in between. Germline V CDR1 and CDR2: LNHDA, SQIVND (reference sequence). The CDR3 is 13 amino acids. CDR3 DNA: TGTGCCAGTAGTGGCAAAAGGACGTCCGAGCAGTACTTC. It codes for CASSGKRTSEQYF.

The V gene is TRBV28, the J gene TRBJ1-2; D unresolved. The CDR3 length is 16 residues. The germline V and J ends were trimmed by 6 bases and 5 bases, with 22 bases remaining between them. Germline lookup yields CDR1 MDHEN and CDR2 SYDVKM. The CDR3, as DNA: TGTGCCAGCAGGAGCGCTTTGGTCCTAGAGGGTTATGGCTACACCTTC. Its protein product is CASRSALVLEGYGYTF.

The chain recombines TRBV7-6 with TRBJ2-7; D not certain. Germline-derived CDR1 and CDR2 are SGHVS and FNYEAQ. The CDR3 is 11 residues long. V was pared by 4 bases and J by 4 bases, with 5 bases between. The CDR3 sequence is CASSSTYEQYF. The DNA for the CDR3 is TGTGCCAGCAGCTCGACTTACGAGCAGTACTTC.

A note on this clone: Likely a read error: the CDR3 ends without its conserved phenylalanine or tryptophan. The chain joins TRBV27 to TRBJ1-1, with a tentative D call TRBD1 (6 bases). The CDR3 length is 13 residues. V was trimmed by 3 bases and J by 9 bases, leaving 14 bases between them. Germline CDR1 MNHEY, CDR2 SMNVEV (reference sequence). CDR3: CASSLGGQGKAFL. In DNA form, the CDR3 reads TGTGCCAGCAGTTTGGGGGGGCAGGGAAAAGCTTTCCTT.